This T cell receptor (beta chain) appears in the sequencing data of a study of identifying expanded T cells in peripheral blood. Study conclusions and caveats: Across healthy donors, higher total template counts meant significantly greater roughly 2-week count variance. Approximately 1.1 clones differed between technical replicates, versus approximately 17 and 20 over time.

With regard to this clone: Antigen: not known.

The protocol was immunoSEQ multiplex PCR, while the TCRdb copy is restricted to in-frame clones and leaves out a portion. The sample records approximately 100,000 clones, roughly 86% being singletons. The sample consisted of blood. This clonotype was sampled from a person between 18 and 75 years old in good health.

The CDR3 region has the DNA TGTGCCAGCTCTCGAGGGGGCATAGTGGACGAGCAGTACTTC. It codes for CASSRGGIVDEQYF. The rearrangement links TRBV18 to TRBJ2-7; 7 nucleotides agree with TRBD1. The CDR3 consists of 14 residues. The trim removed 6 bases at V and 5 bases at J, leaving 10 bases unmatched. Germline values: CDR1 KGHSH, CDR2 LQKENI.